Below, 12 T cell receptor beta chains from the same sample are listed, as sequenced in a study of T cells in Graves' hyperthyroidism and ophthalmopathy. Using RNA transcripts as the source, TCR beta CDR3 regions were amplified. HTBI primers were the set used in a first-round RT-PCR of the TCR CDR3. From the multiplex PCR reads, TCRdb called clonotypes with MiXCR, one entry per CDR3 protein. The top ten hold around 8% of the sample, which has under 350,000 distinct CDR3 sequences, roughly an eighth seen once. The specimen was blood. The receptors come from a woman in her 40s with Graves' hyperthyroidism.

At least ten counts were recorded for this clonotype. The J gene is TRBJ2-7, the V gene TRBV20-1; D gene ambiguous. Germline values: CDR1 DFQATT, CDR2 SNEGSKA (reference sequence). V lost 5 bases and J 0 bases, leaving 5 bases between the germline ends. The CDR3 has 11 residues. CDR3 region: CSAASSYEQYF. The CDR3 coding sequence is TGCAGTGCTGCGAGCTCCTACGAGCAGTACTTC.

This clonotype was recorded at least ten times. This chain uses TRBV3-1 with TRBJ2-1; 10 nucleotides line up with TRBD2. Trimming took 4 bases from V and 8 from J; bases not matched to a gene: 2. Germline V gene data show CDR1 as LGHDT and CDR2 as YNNKEL (reference sequence). The CDR3 contains 13 residues. CDR3 sequence (DNA): TGTGCCAGCAGCCTAGCGGGAGGCGATGAGCAGTTCTTC. Its protein product is CASSLAGGDEQFF.

This clonotype was found many times. The chain recombines TRBV28 with TRBJ1-2; D is uncertain. This CDR3 has 16 amino acids. Germline CDR1 reads MDHEN; CDR2 reads SYDVKM. The V end was cut by 6 bases, the J end by 4 bases, with 21 bases between. This CDR3 is CASRFLHTGRIYGYTF. CDR3 DNA sequence: TGTGCCAGCAGGTTCCTCCACACGGGGAGAATCTATGGCTACACCTTC.

The chain links TRBV20-1 to TRBJ2-3; 10 nucleotides agree with TRBD2. V shed 4 bases and J 5 bases; nucleotides not matched to a gene: 6. CDR3 length: 14 residues. Germline CDR1 is DFQATT and CDR2 is SNEGSKA (reference sequence). CDR3 DNA sequence: TGCAGTGCTACCTCTAGCGGGAGCGGAGATACGCAGTATTTT. This translates into CSATSSGSGDTQYF.

Many counts were recorded for this clonotype. This CDR3 reads CASSEMVGLETQYF. Written as DNA, the CDR3 is TGTGCCAGCAGTGAAATGGTGGGGTTAGAGACCCAGTACTTC. The chain recombines TRBV2 with TRBJ2-5, with no clear D. With 2 bases removed from V and 4 bases from J, the gap between germline ends came to 11 bases. CDR1 is SNHLY and CDR2 is FYNNEI in the germline V gene. This CDR3 is built from 14 residues.

The rearrangement joins TRBV6-5 to TRBJ2-5; perhaps TRBD1 as D (6 bases). Germline loops: CDR1 MNHEY, CDR2 SVGAGI. The CDR3 spans 16 residues. V lost 0 bases and J lost 4, with 15 bases in between. The CDR3 nucleotides read TGTGCCAGCAGTTACTCCATCAGGGGTCCCCCAGAGACCCAGTACTTC. Protein: CASSYSIRGPPETQYF.

This clonotype was recorded a few times. The chain carries TRBV4-1 and TRBJ2-7; D unresolved. This CDR3 has 16 residues. Deletions cut 0 bases from V and 4 bases from J, with 16 bases between. The germline V gene has CDR1 MGHRA and CDR2 YSYEKL. In DNA, the CDR3 is TGCGCCAGCAGCCAAGATGGCAGTCCTTTCCGTTACGAGCAGTACTTC. Protein sequence: CASSQDGSPFRYEQYF.

This clonotype was observed many times. The chain employs TRBV27 and TRBJ2-7; 13 nucleotides agree with TRBD2. The length of the CDR3 is 17 residues. The germline V gene encodes CDR1 MNHEY and CDR2 SMNVEV (reference sequence). The V gene end was trimmed by 2 bases and the J gene end by 2 bases; junction bases not matched to a gene: 6. CDR3 sequence reads: CASSLRVGTSGTYEQYF. DNA of the CDR3: TGTGCCAGCAGTTTAAGGGTCGGGACTAGCGGGACCTACGAGCAGTACTTC.

The table lists this clonotype with many counts. V and J are TRBV11-2 and TRBJ1-1; TRBD1 agrees at 10 bases. The ends lost 1 base at V and 6 bases at J; junction bases unmatched: 5. The germline gives CDR1 SGHAT, CDR2 FQNNGV. This CDR3 is built from 15 residues. DNA for the CDR3: TGTGCCAGCAGCTTAGGGACAGGGGGTCGGGCTGAAGCTTTCTTT. Residues: CASSLGTGGRAEAFF.

This clonotype was observed at least ten times. V gene TRBV2 combines with J gene TRBJ1-4; D might be TRBD1 (5 bases). In germline, CDR1 is SNHLY, CDR2 FYNNEI. The CDR3 spans 13 residues. V was trimmed by 3 bases and J by 6 bases, leaving 8 bases between them. CDR3 DNA sequence: TGTGCCAGCAGTGATGGGGCGGATGAAAAACTGTTTTTT. Encoded protein: CASSDGADEKLFF.

The chain joins TRBV5-4 to TRBJ1-5; D possibly corresponds to TRBD1 (5 bases). The CDR3 totals 14 residues. Germline V gene sequence: CDR1 SGHNT, CDR2 YYREEE (reference sequence). V gave up 5 bases and J gave up 4 bases, with 13 bases separating them. CDR3 DNA: TGTGCCAGCAGTAACGGGGGGGTTAATCAGCCCCAGCATTTT. Amino acid sequence: CASSNGGVNQPQHF.

This clonotype was seen many times. This chain links TRBV24-1 with TRBJ1-5, with TRBD1 matching over 10 bases. Germline-derived CDR1 and CDR2 are KGHDR and SFDVKD. V was clipped by 2 bases and J by 8 bases; unmatched bases: 5. This CDR3 has 15 amino acids. CDR3 region: CATSDSTGGAEPQHF. CDR3 coding DNA: TGTGCCACCAGTGATTCGACAGGGGGCGCGGAGCCCCAGCATTTT.